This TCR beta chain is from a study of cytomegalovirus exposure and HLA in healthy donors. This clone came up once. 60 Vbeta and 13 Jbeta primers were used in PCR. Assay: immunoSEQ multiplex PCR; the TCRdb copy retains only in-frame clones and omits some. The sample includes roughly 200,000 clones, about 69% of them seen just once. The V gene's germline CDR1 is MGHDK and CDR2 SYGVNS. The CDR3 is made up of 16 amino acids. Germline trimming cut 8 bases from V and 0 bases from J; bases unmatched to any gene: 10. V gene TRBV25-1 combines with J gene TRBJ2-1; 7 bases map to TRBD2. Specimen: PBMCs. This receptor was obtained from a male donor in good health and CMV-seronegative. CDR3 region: CASASGTGGSYNEQFF. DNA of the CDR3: TGTGCCAGCGCAAGTGGTACGGGAGGCTCCTACAATGAGCAGTTCTTC.